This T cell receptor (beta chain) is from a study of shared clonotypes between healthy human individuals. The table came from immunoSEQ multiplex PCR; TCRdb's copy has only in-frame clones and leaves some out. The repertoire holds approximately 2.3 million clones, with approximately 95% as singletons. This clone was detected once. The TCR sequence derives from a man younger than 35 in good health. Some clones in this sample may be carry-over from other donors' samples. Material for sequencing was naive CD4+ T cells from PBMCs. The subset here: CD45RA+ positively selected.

CDR3 in amino acids: CASSPGEIGWLAQSYEQYF. The DNA for the CDR3 is TGTGCCAGCTCACCCGGGGAGATCGGGTGGCTAGCGCAATCCTACGAGCAGTACTTC. This chain links TRBV18 with TRBJ2-7, with a weak D call TRBD2 (6 bases). This CDR3 is built from 19 residues. Trimming took 3 bases from V and 1 from J, leaving 25 bases between them. The germline V gene encodes CDR1 KGHSH and CDR2 LQKENI. Supplemented by reference TRBV18 and TRBJ2-7, the full variable domain reads NAGVMQNPRHLVRRRGQEARLRCSPMKGHSHVYWYRQLPEEGLKFMVYLQKENIIDESGMPKERFSAEFPKEGPSILRIQQVVRGDSAAYFCASSPGEIGWLAQSYEQYFGPGTRLTVT.